The present T cell receptor beta chain was sequenced within a study of blood T cell repertoires in COVID-19. Sequencing was performed with immunoSEQ multiplex PCR; in TCRdb, only in-frame clones are kept and a portion is missing. Of a few hundred thousand clones listed, roughly nine tenths are singletons. This CDR3 has 15 amino acids. V lost 6 bases and J lost 0, with 13 bases in between. Germline CDR1 ENHRY, CDR2 SYGVKD. The clonotype was recovered from a woman aged 40-49 years who had recovered from COVID-19. Source material: peripheral blood. V is TRBV10-3 and J is TRBJ2-3; D gene ambiguous. CDR3 in amino acids: CAIRSAGSSTDTQYF. The CDR3 DNA follows: TGTGCCATCAGGTCAGCAGGCTCTAGCACAGATACGCAGTATTTT.